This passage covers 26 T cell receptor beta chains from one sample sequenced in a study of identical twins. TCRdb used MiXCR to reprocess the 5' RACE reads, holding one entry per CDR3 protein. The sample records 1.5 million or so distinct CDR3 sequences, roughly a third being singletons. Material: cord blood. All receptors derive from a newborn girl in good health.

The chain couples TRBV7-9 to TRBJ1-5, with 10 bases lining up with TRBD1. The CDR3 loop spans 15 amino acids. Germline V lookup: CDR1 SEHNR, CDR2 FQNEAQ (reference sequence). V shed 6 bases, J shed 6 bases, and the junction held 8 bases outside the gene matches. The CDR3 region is CASSSGTGVGQPQHF. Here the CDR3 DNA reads TGTGCCAGCAGTTCCGGGACAGGGGTGGGTCAGCCCCAGCATTTT.

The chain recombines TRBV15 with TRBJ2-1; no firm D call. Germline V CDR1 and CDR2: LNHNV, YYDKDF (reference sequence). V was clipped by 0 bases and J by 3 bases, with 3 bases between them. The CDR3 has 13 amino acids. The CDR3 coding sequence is TGTGCCACCAGCAGAGACAGCTACAATGAGCAGTTCTTC. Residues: CATSRDSYNEQFF.

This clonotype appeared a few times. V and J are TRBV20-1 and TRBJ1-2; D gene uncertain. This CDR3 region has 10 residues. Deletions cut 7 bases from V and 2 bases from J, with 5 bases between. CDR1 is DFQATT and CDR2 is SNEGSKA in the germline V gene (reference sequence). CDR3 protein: CSGANYGYTF. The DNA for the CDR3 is TGCAGTGGGGCGAACTATGGCTACACCTTC.

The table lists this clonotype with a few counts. The CDR3 loop reads CASSVTDSFYEQYF. The CDR3 DNA reads as TGTGCCAGCAGCGTGACGGATTCCTTCTACGAGCAGTACTTC. The gene calls are TRBV11-2 and TRBJ2-7; the D is unclear. Germline V gene sequence: CDR1 SGHAT, CDR2 FQNNGV. CDR3 size: 14 residues. The germline V and J ends were trimmed by 5 bases and 3 bases, with 14 bases remaining between them.

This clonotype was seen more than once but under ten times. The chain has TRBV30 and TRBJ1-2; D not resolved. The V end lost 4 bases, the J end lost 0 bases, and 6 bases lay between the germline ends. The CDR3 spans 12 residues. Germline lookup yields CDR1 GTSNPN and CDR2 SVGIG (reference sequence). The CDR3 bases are TGTGCCTGGACGAGGTCTAACTATGGCTACACCTTC. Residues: CAWTRSNYGYTF.

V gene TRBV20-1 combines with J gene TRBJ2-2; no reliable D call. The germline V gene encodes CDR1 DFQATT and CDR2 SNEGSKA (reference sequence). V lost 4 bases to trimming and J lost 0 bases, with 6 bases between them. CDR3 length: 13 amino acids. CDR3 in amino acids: CSATAANTGELFF. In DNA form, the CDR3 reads TGCAGTGCTACGGCGGCGAACACCGGGGAGCTGTTTTTT.

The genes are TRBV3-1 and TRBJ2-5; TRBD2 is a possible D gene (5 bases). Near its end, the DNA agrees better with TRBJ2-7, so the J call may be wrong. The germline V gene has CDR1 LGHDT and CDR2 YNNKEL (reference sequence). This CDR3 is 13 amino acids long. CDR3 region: CASSQRVAYEQYF. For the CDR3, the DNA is TGTGCCAGCAGCCAACGAGTAGCGTACGAGCAGTACTTC.

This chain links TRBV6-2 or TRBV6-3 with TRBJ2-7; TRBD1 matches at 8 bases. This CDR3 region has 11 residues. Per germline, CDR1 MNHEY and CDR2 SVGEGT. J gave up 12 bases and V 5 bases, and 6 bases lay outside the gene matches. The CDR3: CASSQTGTGYF. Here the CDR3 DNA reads TGTGCCAGCAGTCAAACCGGGACAGGGTACTTC.

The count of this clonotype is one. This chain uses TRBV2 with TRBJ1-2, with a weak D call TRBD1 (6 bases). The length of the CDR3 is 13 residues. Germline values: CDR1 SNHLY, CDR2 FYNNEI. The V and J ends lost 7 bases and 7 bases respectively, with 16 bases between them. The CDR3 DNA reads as TGTGCCAGCAATTTTCAGGGGACCGGTGGCTACACCTTC. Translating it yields CASNFQGTGGYTF.

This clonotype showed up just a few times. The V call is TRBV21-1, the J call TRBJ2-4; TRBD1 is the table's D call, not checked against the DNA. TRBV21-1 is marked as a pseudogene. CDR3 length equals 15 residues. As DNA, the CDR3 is TGTGCCAGCAGCATACCGACAGGCCCAAAAAACATTCAGTACTTC. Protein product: CASSIPTGPKNIQYF.

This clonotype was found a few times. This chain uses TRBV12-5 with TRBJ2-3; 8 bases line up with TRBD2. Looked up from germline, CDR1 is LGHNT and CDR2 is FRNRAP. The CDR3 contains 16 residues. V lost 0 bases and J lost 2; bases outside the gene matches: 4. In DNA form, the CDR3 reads TGTGCTAGTGGTTTGGTCTTAGCGGGGCACACAGATACGCAGTATTTT. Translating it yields CASGLVLAGHTDTQYF. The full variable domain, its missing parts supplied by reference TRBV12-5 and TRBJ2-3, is DARVTQTPRHKVTEMGQEVTMRCQPILGHNTVFWYRQTMMQGLELLAYFRNRAPLDDSGMPKDRFSAEMPDATLATLKIQPSEPRDSAVYFCASGLVLAGHTDTQYFGPGTRLTVL.

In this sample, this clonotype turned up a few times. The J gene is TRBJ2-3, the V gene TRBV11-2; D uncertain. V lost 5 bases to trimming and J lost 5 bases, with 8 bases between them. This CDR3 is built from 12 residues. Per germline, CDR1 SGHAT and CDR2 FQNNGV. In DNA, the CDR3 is TGTGCCAGCAGCGCGAGACTAGATACGCAGTATTTT. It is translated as CASSARLDTQYF.

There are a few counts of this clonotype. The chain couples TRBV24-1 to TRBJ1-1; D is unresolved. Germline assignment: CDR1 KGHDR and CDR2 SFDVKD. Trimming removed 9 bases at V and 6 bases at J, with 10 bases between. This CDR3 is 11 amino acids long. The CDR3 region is CATAMGAEAFF. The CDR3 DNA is TGTGCCACCGCTATGGGAGCTGAAGCTTTCTTT.

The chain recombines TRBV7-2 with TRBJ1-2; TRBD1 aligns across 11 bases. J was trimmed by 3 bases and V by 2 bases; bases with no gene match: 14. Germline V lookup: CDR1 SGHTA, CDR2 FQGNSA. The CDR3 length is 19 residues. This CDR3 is CASSLFLRTRGQGDYGYTF. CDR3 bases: TGTGCCAGCAGCTTATTTCTCCGGACGCGGGGACAGGGGGACTATGGCTACACCTTC.

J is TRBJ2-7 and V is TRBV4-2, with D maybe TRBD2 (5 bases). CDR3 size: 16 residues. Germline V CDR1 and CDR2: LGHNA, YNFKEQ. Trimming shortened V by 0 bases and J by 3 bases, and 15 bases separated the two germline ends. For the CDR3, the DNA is TGTGCCAGCAGCCAAGATGAGAAGCGAGGGTTCTACGAGCAGTACTTC. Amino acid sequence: CASSQDEKRGFYEQYF.

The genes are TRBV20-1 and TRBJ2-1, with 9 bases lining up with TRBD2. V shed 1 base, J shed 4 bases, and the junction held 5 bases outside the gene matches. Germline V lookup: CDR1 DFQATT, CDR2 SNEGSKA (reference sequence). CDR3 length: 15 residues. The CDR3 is CSARVDSGGYNEQFF. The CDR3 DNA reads TGCAGTGCTAGAGTTGATAGCGGGGGATACAATGAGCAGTTCTTC.

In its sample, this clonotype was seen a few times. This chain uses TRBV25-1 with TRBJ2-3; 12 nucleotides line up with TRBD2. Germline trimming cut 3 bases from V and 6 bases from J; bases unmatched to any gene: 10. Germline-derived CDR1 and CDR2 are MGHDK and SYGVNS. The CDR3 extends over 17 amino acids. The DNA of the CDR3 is TGTGCCAGCAGTGATTTACTCCGGACTAGCGGGGAGGATACGCAGTATTTT. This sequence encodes CASSDLLRTSGEDTQYF.

CDR3 amino acids: CASSYSGRGPNEKLFF. DNA for the CDR3: TGTGCCAGCAGTTACTCGGGGAGGGGTCCTAATGAAAAACTGTTTTTT. This chain connects TRBV6-6 to TRBJ1-4; TRBD1 might be the D (5 bases). The CDR3 spans 16 residues. Germline CDR1 and CDR2: MNHNY and SVGAGI (reference sequence). The V end lost 0 bases, the J end lost 3 bases, and 11 bases lay between the germline ends.

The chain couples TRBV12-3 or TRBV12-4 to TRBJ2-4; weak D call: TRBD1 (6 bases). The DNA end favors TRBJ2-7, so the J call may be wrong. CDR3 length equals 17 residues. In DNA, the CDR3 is TGTGCCAGCAGCCCAAAAAAAGGACAGACAAAATACTACGAGCAGTACTTC. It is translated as CASSPKKGQTKYYEQYF.

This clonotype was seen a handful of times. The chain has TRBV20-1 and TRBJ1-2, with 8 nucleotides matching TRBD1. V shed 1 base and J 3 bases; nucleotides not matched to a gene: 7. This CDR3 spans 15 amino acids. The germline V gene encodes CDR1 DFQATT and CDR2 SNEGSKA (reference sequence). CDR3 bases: TGCAGTGCTAGAGTGCAATCGGACAGGGACTATGGCTACACCTTC. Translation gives CSARVQSDRDYGYTF.

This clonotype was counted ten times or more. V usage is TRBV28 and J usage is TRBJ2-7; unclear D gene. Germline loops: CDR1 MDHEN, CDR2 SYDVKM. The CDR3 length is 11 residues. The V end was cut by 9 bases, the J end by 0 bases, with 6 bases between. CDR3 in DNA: TGTGCCAGTCAAAGCTCCTACGAGCAGTACTTC. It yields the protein CASQSSYEQYF.

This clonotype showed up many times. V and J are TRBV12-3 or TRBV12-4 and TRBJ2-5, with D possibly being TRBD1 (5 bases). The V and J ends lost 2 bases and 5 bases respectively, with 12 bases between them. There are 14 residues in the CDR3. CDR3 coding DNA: TGTGCCAGCAGTTTAAGGGGCAGTCAGGAGACCCAGTACTTC. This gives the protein CASSLRGSQETQYF.

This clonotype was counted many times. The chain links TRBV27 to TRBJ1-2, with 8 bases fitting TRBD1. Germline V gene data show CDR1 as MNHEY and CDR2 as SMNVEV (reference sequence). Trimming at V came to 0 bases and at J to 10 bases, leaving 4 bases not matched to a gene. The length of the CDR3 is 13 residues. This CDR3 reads CASSLSSRGLYTF. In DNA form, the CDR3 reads TGTGCCAGCAGTTTATCGTCCAGGGGGCTCTACACCTTC.

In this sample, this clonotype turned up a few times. The CDR3 sequence is CASSFGVASTDTQYF. CDR3 DNA: TGTGCCAGCAGTTTCGGGGTGGCGAGTACAGATACGCAGTATTTT. The chain employs TRBV28 and TRBJ2-3, with D maybe TRBD2 (5 bases). V lost 3 bases and J 3 bases, leaving 13 bases between the germline ends. The CDR3 has 15 amino acids. Germline loops: CDR1 MDHEN, CDR2 SYDVKM.

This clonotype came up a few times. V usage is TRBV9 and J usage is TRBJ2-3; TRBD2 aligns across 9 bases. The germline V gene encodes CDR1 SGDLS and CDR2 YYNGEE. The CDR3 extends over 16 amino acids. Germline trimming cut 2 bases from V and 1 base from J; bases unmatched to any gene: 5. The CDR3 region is CASSVLAGPGTDTQYF. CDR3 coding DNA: TGTGCCAGCAGCGTCCTAGCGGGACCAGGCACAGATACGCAGTATTTT.

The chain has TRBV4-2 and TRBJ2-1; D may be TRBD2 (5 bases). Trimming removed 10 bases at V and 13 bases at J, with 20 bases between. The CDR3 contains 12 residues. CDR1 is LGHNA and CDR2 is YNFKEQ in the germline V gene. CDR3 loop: CAISEPLAGQFF. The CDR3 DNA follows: TGTGCCATCAGTGAGCCGCTAGCTGGTCAGTTCTTC.